This entry is about one T cell receptor (beta chain). What this receptor recognizes is not known. Per-base qualities were not stored, and no clone one base away is much larger. Collaborating institutions collected whole blood in K2EDTA tubes following their own protocols. For TCRbeta analysis, collaborators shipped samples as frozen whole blood, isolated PBMCs, or DNA extracted from either of those sample types. The data were obtained in a study of blood T cell repertoires in COVID-19 (dated by TCRdb to about 2020). For the wider study: Samples covering the acute and convalescent phases of COVID-19 were provided by collaborators in the United States, Italy and Spain. The prospective study material was composed of cDNA or gDNA derived from T cells, B-cell-depleted T cells, or PBMCs. Subjects who had been exposed to COVID-19, were actively infected with it, or had recovered from it provided the deeply sampled blood TCRbeta repertoires that made up the dataset. The repertoires were released in a freely available public database meant as a resource for research on the immune response to SARS-CoV-2. The samples were drawn from two sources: the first 160 participants of the ongoing ImmuneRACE study, and 950 to 1,500 subjects contributed by 6 global collaborators. Nearly every sample came with metadata listing a de-identified subject ID, COVID-19 status, age in years and sex. HLA class I and class II types, where available, came from metadata supplied by the sample provider rather than from assay-based typing.

Taken from cysteine to phenylalanine, the CDR3 has 17 residues. The retained sequence is limited to the CDR3, 51 bases, with the frame set at the first base. CDR1 and CDR2 are drawn from the germline V gene: LGHNA, YNFKEQ. Trimming at the junction amounts to 0 bases on V and 1 base on J, and the germline ends lie 12 bases apart. TCRbeta CDR3 regions were amplified from genomic DNA by means of the immunoSEQ Assay, a bias-controlled multiplex PCR. The paper's processing steps were these. The number of nucleated cells in each sample was estimated by amplification of reference gene primers within the assay. Sequence reads were collapsed and filtered to measure the absolute abundance of every unique TCRbeta CDR3 rearrangement. For each sample, productive Simpson clonality was calculated as the square root of Simpson's diversity index over productive rearrangements. Here the immuneACCESS table is served through TCRdb, limited to in-frame sequences with V and J called. Missing clones are a known gap in these copies; in checked studies unresolved V genes cover under half, and the rest lacks a known reason. That table furnishes V, J and clone size, whereas the DNA furnished D and trimming. This sample holds around 20,000 clones; roughly 85% were observed only once. The top ten hold about 68% of the sample.

Here is what the overall study found, with its caveats: How much clinical and demographic metadata was included differed by source and by participant, and the metadata was provided uncurated.

The material sequenced was peripheral blood. This sequence uses TRBV4-2 and TRBJ2-2; the D gene is perhaps TRBD1, from 7 matching bases. The clonotype originates from a man older than 75 with acute or convalescent COVID-19. The sequenced DNA is TGTGCCAGCAGCCAAGATGGGCAGGGGGGGAACACCGGGGAGCTGTTTTTT. It encodes CASSQDGQGGNTGELFF.